Shown below are 5 T cell receptor beta chains from a single sample sequenced in a study of cytomegalovirus exposure and HLA in healthy donors. The primer mix had 60 Vbeta and 13 Jbeta primers. Sequencing used immunoSEQ multiplex PCR; TCRdb keeps in-frame clones, though not all of them. The sample holds around 64,000 clones, roughly 72% seen once. Sequenced material: PBMCs. Receptors originate from a woman younger than 45 in good health and CMV-seropositive.

The genes are TRBV5-1 and TRBJ2-3; 7 bases line up with TRBD2. The CDR3 length is 12 residues. Per germline, CDR1 SGHRS and CDR2 YFSETQ. V shed 6 bases, J shed 5 bases, and the junction held 3 bases outside the gene matches. CDR3 residues: CASMGGRDTQYF. CDR3 nucleotide sequence: TGCGCCAGCATGGGAGGGCGAGATACGCAGTATTTT.

The rearrangement uses TRBV6-5 and TRBJ2-2; 7 bases are shared with TRBD1. CDR3 size: 15 residues. J lost 0 bases, V lost 6 bases, and 4 bases had no gene match. CDR1 is MNHEY, CDR2 SVGAGI, per germline. CDR3 amino acids: CASRSGQTNTGELFF. DNA for the CDR3: TGTGCCAGCAGGTCGGGACAGACGAACACCGGGGAGCTGTTTTTT.

The chain combines TRBV4-1 with TRBJ2-7, with D unclear. Trimming stripped 1 base from V and 4 bases from J, with 17 bases between. CDR1 and CDR2 (germline): MGHRA, YSYEKL. The CDR3 has 16 residues. CDR3 in DNA: TGCGCCAGCAGCCAAGGCCACCGCAGTGTGGTTTACGAGCAGTACTTC. This encodes CASSQGHRSVVYEQYF.

The CDR3 loop is CASAKGQGNTEAFF. Written as DNA, the CDR3 is TGCGCCAGCGCAAAGGGACAGGGTAACACTGAAGCTTTCTTT. The chain employs TRBV5-1 and TRBJ1-1; TRBD1 matches 9 bases. With V trimmed by 7 bases and J by 2 bases, 6 bases remained unmatched. The CDR3 consists of 14 residues. Germline V gene lookup returns CDR1 SGHRS and CDR2 YFSETQ.

This clone was counted a few times. The chain joins TRBV5-6 to TRBJ2-6; D gene unclear. Trimming took 4 bases from V and 0 from J, leaving 8 bases between them. This CDR3 contains 15 residues. The V gene's germline CDR1 is SGHDT and CDR2 YYEEEE. CDR3 residues: CASSPTYSGANVLTF. CDR3 nucleotide sequence: TGTGCCAGCAGCCCGACATACTCTGGGGCCAACGTCCTGACTTTC.